Following are 10 T cell receptor beta chains from one sample sequenced in a study of T-cell memory formation after mild COVID-19 listed by TCRdb under 2021. Library preparation employed 5' RACE. The data were produced on an Illumina NovaSeq 6000. Starting from the raw public reads, TCRdb applied fastp trimming at Q25, assembled clones with MiXCR and retained in-frame beta chains. Under each unique CDR3 protein, matching rows form one entry showing the most common genes and DNA. The sample table holds under 250,000 distinct CDR3 sequences, of which over 15% were seen once. Of the sample, about 2% falls within the top ten clones. Specimen: PBMCs or a T cell subset sorted from them (not recorded which). These receptors all come from an adult woman who had mild COVID-19 (a few samples of this study predate the infection). The sample titles of this study are shuffled in the database, so cell type and time point are left out; the donor was told from shared clones.

In its sample, this clonotype was seen a few times. The chain combines TRBV28 with TRBJ2-1; 7 positions match TRBD1. There are 15 residues in the CDR3. The germline gives CDR1 MDHEN, CDR2 SYDVKM. V was clipped by 9 bases and J by 4 bases; unmatched bases: 12. The CDR3 reads CASLIRGPVYNEQFF. As DNA, the CDR3 is TGTGCCAGTCTAATTAGGGGGCCAGTGTACAATGAGCAGTTCTTC.

This clonotype was seen a few times. CDR3 DNA: TGTGCCAGCAGCCAAAGAGGACAGACCATCTGGGGCTACACCTTC. It specifies CASSQRGQTIWGYTF. The chain is built from TRBV7-9 and TRBJ1-2, with D possibly TRBD1 on 6 matching bases. Trimming pared 5 bases from V and 8 bases from J, leaving 21 bases between. Germline V gene sequence: CDR1 SEHNR, CDR2 FQNEAQ (reference sequence). The CDR3 spans 15 residues.

The genes are TRBV11-2 and TRBJ2-1; D is possibly TRBD1 (6 bases). CDR1 and CDR2 (germline): SGHAT, FQNNGV. V was trimmed by 5 bases and J by 0 bases, leaving 17 bases between them. The CDR3 is 17 amino acids. CDR3 residues: CASSHGQYFSSYNEQFF. The CDR3 region has the DNA TGTGCCAGCAGCCACGGACAGTACTTCAGCTCCTACAATGAGCAGTTCTTC.

V and J are TRBV3-1 and TRBJ2-7, with D tentatively TRBD1 or TRBD2 (5 bases each). CDR3 length: 15 amino acids. CDR1 is LGHDT and CDR2 is YNNKEL in the germline V gene (reference sequence). With 1 base removed from V and 3 bases from J, the gap between germline ends came to 13 bases. As DNA, the CDR3 is TGTGCCAGCAGCCAAGGTTGGCAGGGAGTCTACGAGCAGTACTTC. This codes for CASSQGWQGVYEQYF.

This clonotype was seen more than once but under ten times. In this CDR3 the conserved last residue, phenylalanine or tryptophan, is missing, so a read error is likely. This chain joins TRBV5-1 and TRBJ1-1; TRBD1 aligns across 10 bases. This CDR3 spans 18 amino acids. Per the germline V gene, CDR1 is SGHRS and CDR2 is YFSETQ. Unmatched junction bases numbered 12, after V lost 3 bases and J lost 1 base. This CDR3 is CASSWPPGQGRKNTEAFS. CDR3 sequence (DNA): TGCGCCAGCAGCTGGCCGCCGGGACAGGGGCGAAAGAACACTGAAGCTTTCTCT.

This clonotype was counted many times. The chain is built from TRBV29-1 and TRBJ2-3; the D is unclear. The germline gives CDR1 SQVTM, CDR2 ANQGSEA. V gave up 5 bases and J gave up 3 bases, with 12 bases separating them. CDR3 length: 13 amino acids. Here the CDR3 reads CSVMVTGTDTQYF. CDR3 DNA: TGCAGCGTTATGGTCACTGGTACAGATACGCAGTATTTT.

This clonotype was observed a few times. The chain carries TRBV7-3 and TRBJ2-2; D is ambiguous. V lost 2 bases, J lost 5 bases, and 6 bases lay in between. CDR1 is SGHTA and CDR2 is FQGTGA in the germline V gene. This CDR3 spans 13 amino acids. The CDR3 DNA reads TGTGCCAGCAGCTTATTGAAAACCGGGGAGCTGTTTTTT. It encodes CASSLLKTGELFF.

This sequence joins TRBV27 and TRBJ1-3; D ambiguous. Germline CDR1 is MNHEY and CDR2 is SMNVEV (reference sequence). The CDR3 has 15 residues. V lost 2 bases to trimming and J lost 0 bases, with 8 bases between them. The CDR3 DNA sequence: TGTGCCAGCAGTTTAGGCACAGCCTCTGGAAACACCATATATTTT. Encoded protein: CASSLGTASGNTIYF.

The chain links TRBV18 to TRBJ2-7, with D perhaps matching TRBD2 (7 bases). CDR1 is KGHSH, CDR2 LQKENI, per germline. The CDR3 runs to 14 residues. V shed 3 bases and J shed 4 bases, with 13 bases lying between them. CDR3 nucleotides: TGTGCCAGCTCACCGGAAGGGGGGGCTTACGAGCAGTACTTC. Protein product: CASSPEGGAYEQYF.

This clonotype has only a few counts. J is TRBJ1-5 and V is TRBV24-1; tentatively, D is TRBD1 (5 bases). This CDR3 is built from 14 residues. Trimming stripped 3 bases from V and 12 bases from J, with 17 bases between. From germline, CDR1 is KGHDR and CDR2 SFDVKD. The CDR3 loop reads CATSDGDPGSVQHF. The CDR3 coding sequence is TGTGCCACCAGTGATGGGGACCCGGGGTCAGTCCAGCATTTT.